This TCR beta chain stems from a study of OX40 agonist ivuxolimab in advanced cancers. About the research overall: While on treatment, patients had intravenous ivuxolimab at 0.01 to 10 mg/kg every 2 weeks. 30% to 40% of patients had received prior checkpoint inhibitor therapy. Study observations and caveats: Expanded clones were, on average, more numerous among CD8+ T cells than CD4+. Within 6 weeks, CD4+ and CD8+ blood T cells expanded clonally at 0.1 to 3.0 mg/kg.

Libraries were prepared by immunoSEQ multiplex PCR; TCRdb keeps only in-frame clonotypes and omits some of them. The sample shows tens of thousands of clones, 84% of them seen only once. The CDR3 is made up of 14 amino acids. Deletions cut 2 bases from V and 0 bases from J, with 8 bases between. In germline, CDR1 is SEHNR, CDR2 FQNEAQ (reference sequence). This clone was observed a single time. Its antigen is not identified. The gene calls are TRBV7-9 and TRBJ2-7; TRBD2 is a possible D gene (5 bases). The sequences come from CD4+ or CD8+ T cells sorted from blood, collected in a trial of the OX40 agonist ivuxolimab. The clonotype comes from an adult with an advanced solid tumor such as melanoma, head and neck, liver or kidney cancer. CDR3 DNA sequence: TGTGCCAGCAGCTTAACTAGAAGCTCCTACGAGCAGTACTTC. Protein product: CASSLTRSSYEQYF.